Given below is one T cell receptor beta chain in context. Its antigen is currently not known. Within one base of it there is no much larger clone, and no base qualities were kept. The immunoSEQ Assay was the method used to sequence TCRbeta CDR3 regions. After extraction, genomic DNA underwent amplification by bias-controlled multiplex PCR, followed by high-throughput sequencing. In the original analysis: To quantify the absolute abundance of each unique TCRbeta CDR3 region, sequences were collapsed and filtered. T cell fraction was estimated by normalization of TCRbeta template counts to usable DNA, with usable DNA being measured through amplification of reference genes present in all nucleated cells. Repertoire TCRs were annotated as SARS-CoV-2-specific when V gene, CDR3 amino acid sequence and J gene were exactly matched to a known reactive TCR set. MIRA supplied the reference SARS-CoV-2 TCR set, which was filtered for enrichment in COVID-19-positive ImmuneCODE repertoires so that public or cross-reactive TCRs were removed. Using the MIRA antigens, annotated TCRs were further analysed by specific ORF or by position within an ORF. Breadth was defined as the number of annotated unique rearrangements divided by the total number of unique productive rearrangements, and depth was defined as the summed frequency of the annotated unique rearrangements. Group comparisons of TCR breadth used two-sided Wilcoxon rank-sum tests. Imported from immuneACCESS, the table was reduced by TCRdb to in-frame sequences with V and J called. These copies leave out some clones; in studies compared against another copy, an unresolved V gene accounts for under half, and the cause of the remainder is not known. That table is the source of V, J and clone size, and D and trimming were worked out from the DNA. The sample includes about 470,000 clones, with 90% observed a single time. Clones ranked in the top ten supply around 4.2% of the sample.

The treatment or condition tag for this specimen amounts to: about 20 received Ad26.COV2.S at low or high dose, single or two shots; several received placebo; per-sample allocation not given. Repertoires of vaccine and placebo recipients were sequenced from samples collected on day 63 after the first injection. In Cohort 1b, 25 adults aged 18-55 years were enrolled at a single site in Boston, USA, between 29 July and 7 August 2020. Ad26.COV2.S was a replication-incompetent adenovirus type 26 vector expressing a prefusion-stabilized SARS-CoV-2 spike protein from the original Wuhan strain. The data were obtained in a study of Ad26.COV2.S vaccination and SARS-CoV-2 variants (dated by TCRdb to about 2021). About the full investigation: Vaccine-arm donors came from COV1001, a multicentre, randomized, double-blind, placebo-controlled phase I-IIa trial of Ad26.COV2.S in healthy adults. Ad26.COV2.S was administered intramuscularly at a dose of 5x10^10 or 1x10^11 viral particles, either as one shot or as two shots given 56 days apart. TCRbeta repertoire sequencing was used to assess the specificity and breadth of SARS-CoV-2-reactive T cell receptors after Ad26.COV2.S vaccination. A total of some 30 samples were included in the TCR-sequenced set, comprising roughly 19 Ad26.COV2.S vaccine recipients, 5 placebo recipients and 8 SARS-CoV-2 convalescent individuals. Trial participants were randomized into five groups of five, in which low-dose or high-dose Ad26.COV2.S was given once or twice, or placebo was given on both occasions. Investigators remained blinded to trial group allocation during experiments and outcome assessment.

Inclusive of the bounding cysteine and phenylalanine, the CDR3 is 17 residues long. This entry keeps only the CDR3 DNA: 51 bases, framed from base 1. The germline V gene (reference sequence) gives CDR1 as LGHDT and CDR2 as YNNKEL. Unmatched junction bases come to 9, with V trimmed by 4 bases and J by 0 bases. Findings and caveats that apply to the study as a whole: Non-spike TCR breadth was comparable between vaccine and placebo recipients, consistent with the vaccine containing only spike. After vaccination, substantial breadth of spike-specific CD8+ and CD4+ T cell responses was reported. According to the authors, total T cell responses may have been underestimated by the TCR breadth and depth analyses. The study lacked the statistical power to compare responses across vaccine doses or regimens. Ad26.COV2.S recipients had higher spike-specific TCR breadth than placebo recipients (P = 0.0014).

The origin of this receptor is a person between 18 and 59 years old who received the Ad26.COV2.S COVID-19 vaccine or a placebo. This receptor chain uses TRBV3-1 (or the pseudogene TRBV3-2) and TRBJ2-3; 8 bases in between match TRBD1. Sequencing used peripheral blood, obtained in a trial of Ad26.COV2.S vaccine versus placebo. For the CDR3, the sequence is CASSLASTGESTDTQYF. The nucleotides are TGTGCCAGCAGCCTTGCCTCGACAGGGGAGAGCACAGATACGCAGTATTTT.